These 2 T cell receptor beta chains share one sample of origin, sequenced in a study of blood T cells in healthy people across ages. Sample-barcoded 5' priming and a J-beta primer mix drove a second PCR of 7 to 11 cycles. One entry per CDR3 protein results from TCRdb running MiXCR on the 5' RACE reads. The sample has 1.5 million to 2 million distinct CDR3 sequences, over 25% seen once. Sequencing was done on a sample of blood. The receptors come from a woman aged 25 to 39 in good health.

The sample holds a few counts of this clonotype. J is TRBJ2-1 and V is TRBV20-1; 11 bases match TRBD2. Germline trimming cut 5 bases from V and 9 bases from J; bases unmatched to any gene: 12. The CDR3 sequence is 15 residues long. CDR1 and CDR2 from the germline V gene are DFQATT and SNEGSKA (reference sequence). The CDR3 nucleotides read TGCAGTGCTCCTACCTACCTAGCGGGAGGCGCTGAGCAGTTCTTC. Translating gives CSAPTYLAGGAEQFF.

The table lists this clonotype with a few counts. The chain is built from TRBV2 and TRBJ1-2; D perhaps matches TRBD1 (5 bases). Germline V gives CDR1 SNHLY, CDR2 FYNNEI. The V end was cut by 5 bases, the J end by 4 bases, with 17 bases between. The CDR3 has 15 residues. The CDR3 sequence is CASSPGEGQVYGYTF. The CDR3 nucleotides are TGTGCCAGCAGTCCCGGGGAGGGGCAGGTCTATGGCTACACCTTC. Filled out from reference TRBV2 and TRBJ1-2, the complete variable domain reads EPEVTQTPSHQVTQMGQEVILRCVPISNHLYFYWYRQILGQKVEFLVSFYNNEISEKSEIFDDQFSVERPDGSNFTLKIRSTKLEDSAMYFCASSPGEGQVYGYTFGSGTRLTVV.